This T cell receptor beta chain was recorded in a study of T cells in Graves' hyperthyroidism and ophthalmopathy. With 4 bases clipped from V and 0 bases from J, the junction kept 5 bases outside the gene matches. This CDR3 region has 16 residues. CDR1 and CDR2 (germline): SGHNT, YYREEE (reference sequence). This clonotype came up a few times. Amplification of TCR beta CDR3 regions was performed using RNA transcripts as template. Initially, a first-round RT-PCR of the TCR CDR3 employed the HTBI primer set. TCRdb reanalysed the multiplex PCR reads using MiXCR and keeps one entry per CDR3 protein. The sample lists approximately 600,000 distinct CDR3 sequences, less than 25% occurring once. Those patients with uncontrolled infection, other autoimmune disease, pregnancy or lactation were excluded. PBMCs came from 8.5 to 10 ml fresh peripheral blood.

The rearrangement links TRBV5-4 to TRBJ1-1; TRBD1 matches 11 bases. The sequenced sample consisted of blood. The clonotype was recovered from a man aged 25 to 40 with Graves' ophthalmopathy. Here the CDR3 reads CASSPGGQGVNTEAFF. The DNA of the CDR3 is TGTGCCAGCAGCCCGGGGGGACAGGGGGTGAACACTGAAGCTTTCTTT.